This TCR beta chain is drawn from a study of cytomegalovirus exposure and HLA in healthy donors. General study findings and limits: According to a later analysis, donors in an Asian-associated ancestry cluster reportedly had fewer N-insertions than the roughly 670-donor mean. Per published accounts, TCR beta sequences correctly predicted the HLA-A and HLA-B alleles of most subjects.

In its sample, this clone was seen once. Antigen unknown. This CDR3 spans 13 amino acids. V lost 5 bases, J lost 5 bases, and 5 bases stayed unmatched. The germline gives CDR1 SGHRS, CDR2 YFSETQ. The PCR used 60 Vbeta and 13 Jbeta primers. Assay: immunoSEQ multiplex PCR; the TCRdb copy retains only in-frame clones and omits some. This sample has about 160,000 clones; 70% to 80% occur once, and the top ten carry roughly 3.6%. Sequences were obtained from PBMCs. The TCR originated in a human donor in good health. The V call is TRBV5-1, the J call TRBJ2-5; the match to TRBD1 covers 8 bases. The DNA for the CDR3 is TGCGCCAGCAGAGCAGGGGGCAGTGAGACCCAGTACTTC. Its protein product is CASRAGGSETQYF. Full variable domain (rest looked up from reference TRBV5-1 and TRBJ2-5): KAGVTQTPRYLIKTRGQQVTLSCSPISGHRSVSWYQQTPGQGLQFLFEYFSETQRNKGNFPGRFSGRQFSNSRSEMNVSTLELGDSALYLCASRAGGSETQYFGPGTRLLVL.